The 8 T cell receptor beta chains given below trace back to one sample, sequenced in a study of T cells in Graves' hyperthyroidism and ophthalmopathy. TCR beta CDR3 regions were amplified from RNA. The HTBI primer set was used in a first-round RT-PCR of the TCR CDR3. TCRdb re-analysed the multiplex PCR reads in MiXCR, keeping a single row per CDR3 protein. The data hold fewer than 550,000 distinct CDR3 sequences, with approximately 14% observed a single time. Material: blood. All receptors come from a woman aged 18-29 years with Graves' hyperthyroidism.

This clonotype was seen at least ten times. V is TRBV2 and J is TRBJ1-4, with no clear D. Germline V gene data show CDR1 as SNHLY and CDR2 as FYNNEI. Trimming stripped 3 bases from V and 5 bases from J, with 10 bases between. The CDR3 extends over 14 amino acids. Here the CDR3 DNA reads TGTGCCAGCAGTGATGGTGTCTTAAATGAAAAACTGTTTTTT. It specifies CASSDGVLNEKLFF.

This clonotype was seen repeatedly, ten times or more. The chain uses TRBV3-1 and TRBJ2-2, with 8 bases fitting TRBD2. Germline CDR1 and CDR2: LGHDT and YNNKEL (reference sequence). V trimming: 0 bases; J trimming: 6 bases; junction bases outside the gene matches: 6. CDR3 length: 16 amino acids. The CDR3 DNA sequence: TGTGCCAGCAGCCAAGATCGGCGGGAGGCGCCCGGGGAGCTGTTTTTT. Translated, it gives CASSQDRREAPGELFF. The full variable domain, with the rest looked up from reference TRBV3-1 and TRBJ2-2, is DTAVSQTPKYLVTQMGNDKSIKCEQNLGHDTMYWYKQDSKKFLKIMFSYNNKELIINETVPNRFSPKSPDKAHLNLHINSLELGDSAVYFCASSQDRREAPGELFFGEGSRLTVL.

This sequence joins TRBV7-6 and TRBJ2-3; TRBD2 might be the D (6 bases). The CDR3 covers 16 residues. The V and J ends lost 3 bases and 0 bases respectively, with 13 bases between them. Germline CDR1 SGHVS, CDR2 FNYEAQ. CDR3 coding DNA: TGTGCCAGCAGCTTTATGGGCGGGAAAAGCACAGATACGCAGTATTTT. Translation gives CASSFMGGKSTDTQYF.

This clonotype was recorded many times. The rearrangement links TRBV4-1 to TRBJ1-2, with D possibly being TRBD1 (5 bases). Germline CDR1 is MGHRA and CDR2 is YSYEKL. The CDR3 has 13 amino acids. Trimming took 1 base from V and 6 from J, leaving 9 bases between them. CDR3 protein: CASSQGGLDGYTF. CDR3 DNA sequence: TGCGCCAGCAGCCAAGGGGGACTTGATGGCTACACCTTC.

There are many counts of this clonotype. The rearrangement joins TRBV4-1 to TRBJ2-5, with a possible D match to TRBD2 (5 bases). Between the trimmed V and J ends, which lost 0 bases and 4 bases, there was a span of 15 bases. The CDR3 is made up of 16 amino acids. Germline lookup yields CDR1 MGHRA and CDR2 YSYEKL. The CDR3 protein is CASSQDSASEGETQYF. The CDR3 coding sequence is TGCGCCAGCAGCCAAGATAGCGCTTCAGAGGGAGAGACCCAGTACTTC.

This clonotype was recorded a few times. The genes are TRBV2 and TRBJ2-5; TRBD2 aligns across 8 bases. V lost 7 bases and J lost 5; bases outside the gene matches: 9. This CDR3 contains 14 residues. The germline gives CDR1 SNHLY, CDR2 FYNNEI. This CDR3 reads CASTESSGTETQYF. In DNA, the CDR3 is TGTGCCAGCACCGAGAGTAGCGGGACTGAGACCCAGTACTTC. The whole variable domain, remainder taken from reference TRBV2 and TRBJ2-5, is EPEVTQTPSHQVTQMGQEVILRCVPISNHLYFYWYRQILGQKVEFLVSFYNNEISEKSEIFDDQFSVERPDGSNFTLKIRSTKLEDSAMYFCASTESSGTETQYFGPGTRLLVL.

This clonotype was recorded at least ten times. The rearrangement joins TRBV11-3 to TRBJ2-7; 7 bases are a match to TRBD1. Trimming cost V 3 bases and J 5 bases; bases outside gene matches: 7. The CDR3 is 14 amino acids. CDR1 is SGHNT and CDR2 is YENEEA in the germline V gene. The chain's CDR3 is CASSFTGDSHEQYF. The CDR3 DNA reads as TGTGCCAGCAGCTTCACCGGGGACAGTCACGAGCAGTACTTC.

This clonotype has ten or more counts. The rearrangement joins TRBV28 to TRBJ2-2; perhaps TRBD2 as D (6 bases). The CDR3 totals 16 residues. Germline assignment: CDR1 MDHEN and CDR2 SYDVKM. Trimming removed 5 bases from V and 0 bases from J, with 13 bases in between. The chain's CDR3 is CASSVPGTSNTGELFF. DNA for the CDR3: TGTGCCAGCAGTGTCCCCGGGACTTCGAACACCGGGGAGCTGTTTTTT.